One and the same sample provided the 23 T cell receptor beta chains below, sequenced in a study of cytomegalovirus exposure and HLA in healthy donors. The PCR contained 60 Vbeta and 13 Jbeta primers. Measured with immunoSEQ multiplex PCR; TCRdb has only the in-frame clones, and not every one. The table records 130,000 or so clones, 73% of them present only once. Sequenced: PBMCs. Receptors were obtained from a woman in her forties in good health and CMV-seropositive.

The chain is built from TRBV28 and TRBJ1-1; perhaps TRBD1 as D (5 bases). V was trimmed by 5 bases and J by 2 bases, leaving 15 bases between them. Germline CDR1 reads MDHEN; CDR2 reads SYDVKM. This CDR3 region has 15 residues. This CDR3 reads CASSTGVLGNTEAFF. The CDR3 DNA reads TGTGCCAGCAGTACAGGTGTCTTGGGAAACACTGAAGCTTTCTTT.

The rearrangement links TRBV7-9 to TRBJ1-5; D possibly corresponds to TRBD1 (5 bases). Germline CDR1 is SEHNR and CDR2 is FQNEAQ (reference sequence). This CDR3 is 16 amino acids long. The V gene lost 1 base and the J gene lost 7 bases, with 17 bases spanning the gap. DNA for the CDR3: TGTGCCAGCAGCTTAGGGTTGGGGCAGTCCTCGCAGCCCCAGCATTTT. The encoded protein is CASSLGLGQSSQPQHF.

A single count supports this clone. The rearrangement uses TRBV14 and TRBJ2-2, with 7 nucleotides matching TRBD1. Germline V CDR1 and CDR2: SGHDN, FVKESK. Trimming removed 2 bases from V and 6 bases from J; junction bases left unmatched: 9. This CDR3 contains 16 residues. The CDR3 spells CASSQLKQGQPGELFF. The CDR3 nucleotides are TGTGCCAGCAGCCAACTTAAACAGGGGCAGCCCGGGGAGCTGTTTTTT. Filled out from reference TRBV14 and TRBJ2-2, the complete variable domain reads EAGVTQFPSHSVIEKGQTVTLRCDPISGHDNLYWYRRVMGKEIKFLLHFVKESKQDESGMPNNRFLAERTGGTYSTLKVQPAELEDSGVYFCASSQLKQGQPGELFFGEGSRLTVL.

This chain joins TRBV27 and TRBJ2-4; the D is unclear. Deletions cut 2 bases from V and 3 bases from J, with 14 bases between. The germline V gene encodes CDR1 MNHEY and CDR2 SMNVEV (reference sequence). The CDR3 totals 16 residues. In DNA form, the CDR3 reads TGTGCCAGCAGTTTAAGCATTTCCGACTTCAAAAACATTCAGTACTTC. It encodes CASSLSISDFKNIQYF.

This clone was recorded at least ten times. The CDR3 sequence is CASSLDGRTSGRVSDTQYF. CDR3 DNA sequence: TGTGCCAGCAGCCTCGATGGCCGGACTAGCGGGAGGGTCTCAGATACGCAGTATTTT. This sequence joins TRBV7-3 and TRBJ2-3; TRBD2 matches at 15 bases. Germline V gene sequence: CDR1 SGHTA, CDR2 FQGTGA. V dropped 5 bases and J dropped 4; count of bases not matched to a gene: 13. The CDR3 length is 19 residues. Combining the CDR3 with reference TRBV7-3 and TRBJ2-3 gives the whole variable domain GAGVSQTPSNKVTEKGKYVELRCDPISGHTALYWYRQSLGQGPEFLIYFQGTGAADDSGLPNDRFFAVRPEGSVSTLKIQRTERGDSAVYLCASSLDGRTSGRVSDTQYFGPGTRLTVL.

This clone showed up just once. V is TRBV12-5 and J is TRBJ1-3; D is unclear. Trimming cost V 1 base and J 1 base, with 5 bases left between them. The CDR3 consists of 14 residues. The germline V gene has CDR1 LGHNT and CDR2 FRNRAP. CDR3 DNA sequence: TGTGCTAGTGGTTTGGGGCATTCTGGAAACACCATATATTTT. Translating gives CASGLGHSGNTIYF. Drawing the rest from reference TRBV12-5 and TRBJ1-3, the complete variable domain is DARVTQTPRHKVTEMGQEVTMRCQPILGHNTVFWYRQTMMQGLELLAYFRNRAPLDDSGMPKDRFSAEMPDATLATLKIQPSEPRDSAVYFCASGLGHSGNTIYFGEGSWLTVV.

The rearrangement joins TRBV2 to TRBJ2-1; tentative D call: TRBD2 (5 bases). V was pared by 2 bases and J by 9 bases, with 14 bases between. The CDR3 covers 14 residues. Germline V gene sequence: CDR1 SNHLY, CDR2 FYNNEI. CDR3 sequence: CASSERPVGLEQFF. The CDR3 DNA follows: TGTGCCAGCAGTGAAAGACCCGTCGGACTTGAGCAGTTCTTC. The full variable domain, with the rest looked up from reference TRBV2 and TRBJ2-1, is EPEVTQTPSHQVTQMGQEVILRCVPISNHLYFYWYRQILGQKVEFLVSFYNNEISEKSEIFDDQFSVERPDGSNFTLKIRSTKLEDSAMYFCASSERPVGLEQFFGPGTRLTVL.

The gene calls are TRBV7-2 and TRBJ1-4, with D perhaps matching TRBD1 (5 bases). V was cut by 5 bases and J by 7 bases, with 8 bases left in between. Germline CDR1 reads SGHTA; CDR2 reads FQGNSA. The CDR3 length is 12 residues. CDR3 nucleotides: TGTGCCAGCAGCCCTAGGGGTGAAAAACTGTTTTTT. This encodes CASSPRGEKLFF. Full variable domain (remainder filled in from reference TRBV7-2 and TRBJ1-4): GAGVSQSPSNKVTEKGKDVELRCDPISGHTALYWYRQSLGQGLEFLIYFQGNSAPDKSGLPSDRFSAERTGGSVSTLTIQRTQQEDSAVYLCASSPRGEKLFFGSGTQLSVL.

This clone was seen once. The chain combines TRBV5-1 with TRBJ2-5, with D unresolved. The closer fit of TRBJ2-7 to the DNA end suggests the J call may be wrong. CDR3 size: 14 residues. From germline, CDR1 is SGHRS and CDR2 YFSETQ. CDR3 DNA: TGCGCCAGCAGCCCCGGCGCGGAACCCTACGAGCAGTACTTC. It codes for CASSPGAEPYEQYF.

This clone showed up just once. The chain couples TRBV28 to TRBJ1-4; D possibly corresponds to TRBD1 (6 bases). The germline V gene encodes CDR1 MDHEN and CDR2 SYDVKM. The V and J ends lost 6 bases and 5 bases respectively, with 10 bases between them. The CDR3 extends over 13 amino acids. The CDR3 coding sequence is TGTGCCAGCAGCCTTACAGGGAATGAAAAACTGTTTTTT. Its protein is CASSLTGNEKLFF.

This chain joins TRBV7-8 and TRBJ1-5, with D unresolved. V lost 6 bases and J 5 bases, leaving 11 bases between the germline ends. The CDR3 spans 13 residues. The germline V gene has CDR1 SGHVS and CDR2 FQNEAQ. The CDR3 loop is CASSPGIDQPQHF. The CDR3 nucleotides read TGTGCCAGCAGTCCGGGTATTGATCAGCCCCAGCATTTT.

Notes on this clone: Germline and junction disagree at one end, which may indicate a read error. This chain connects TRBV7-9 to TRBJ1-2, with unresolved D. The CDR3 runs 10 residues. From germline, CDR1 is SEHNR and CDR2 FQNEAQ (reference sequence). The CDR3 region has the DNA TGTTCCCCATATACCTATGGTTACACCTTC. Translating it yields CSPYTYGYTF.

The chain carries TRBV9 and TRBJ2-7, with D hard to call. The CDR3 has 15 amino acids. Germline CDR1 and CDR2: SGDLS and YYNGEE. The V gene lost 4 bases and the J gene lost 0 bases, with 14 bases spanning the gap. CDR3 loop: CASSPDTRTSYEQYF. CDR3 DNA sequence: TGTGCCAGCAGCCCCGACACCCGAACCTCCTACGAGCAGTACTTC.

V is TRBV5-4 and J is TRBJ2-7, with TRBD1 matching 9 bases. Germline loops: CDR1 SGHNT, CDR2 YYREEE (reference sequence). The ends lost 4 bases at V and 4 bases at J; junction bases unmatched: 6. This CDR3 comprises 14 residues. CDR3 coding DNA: TGTGCCAGCAGCCCTGGGGGACAGGGTTACGAGCAGTACTTC. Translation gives CASSPGGQGYEQYF.

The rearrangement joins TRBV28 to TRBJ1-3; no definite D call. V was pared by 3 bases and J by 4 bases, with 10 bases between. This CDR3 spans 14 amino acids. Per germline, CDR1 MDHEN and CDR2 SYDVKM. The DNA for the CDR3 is TGTGCCAGCAGTTTCTTAGGCAGGGGAAACACCATATATTTT. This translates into CASSFLGRGNTIYF.

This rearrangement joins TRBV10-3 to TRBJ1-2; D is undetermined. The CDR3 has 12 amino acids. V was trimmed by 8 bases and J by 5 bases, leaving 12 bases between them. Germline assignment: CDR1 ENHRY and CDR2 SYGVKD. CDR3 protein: CAISLEGYGYTF. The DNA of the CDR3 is TGTGCCATCTCACTCGAGGGATATGGCTACACCTTC.

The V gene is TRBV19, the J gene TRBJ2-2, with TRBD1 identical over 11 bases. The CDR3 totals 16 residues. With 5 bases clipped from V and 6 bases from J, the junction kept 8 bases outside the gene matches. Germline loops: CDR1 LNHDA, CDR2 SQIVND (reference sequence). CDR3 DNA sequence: TGTGCCAGTAGTTTGAAGGACAGGGGGCTGGCCGGGGAGCTGTTTTTT. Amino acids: CASSLKDRGLAGELFF.

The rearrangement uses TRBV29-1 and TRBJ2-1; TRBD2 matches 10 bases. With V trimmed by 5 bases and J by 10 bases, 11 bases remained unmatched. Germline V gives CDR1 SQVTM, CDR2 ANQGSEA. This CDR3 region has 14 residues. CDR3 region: CSVYQRGGSREQFF. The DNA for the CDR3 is TGCAGCGTTTACCAGCGGGGGGGCAGTAGGGAGCAGTTCTTC.

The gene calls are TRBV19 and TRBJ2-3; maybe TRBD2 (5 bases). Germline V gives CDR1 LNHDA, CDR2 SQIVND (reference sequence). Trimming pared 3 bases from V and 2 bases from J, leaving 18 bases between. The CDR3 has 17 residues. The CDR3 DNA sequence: TGTGCCAGTAGTATGGGTACTAGGGCTGGTCTCACAGATACGCAGTATTTT. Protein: CASSMGTRAGLTDTQYF.

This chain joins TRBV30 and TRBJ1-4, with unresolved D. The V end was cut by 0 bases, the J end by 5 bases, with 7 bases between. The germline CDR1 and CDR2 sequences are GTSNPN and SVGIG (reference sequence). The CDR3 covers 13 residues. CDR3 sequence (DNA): TGTGCCTGGAGTGTACAATGGAATGAAAAACTGTTTTTT. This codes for CAWSVQWNEKLFF.

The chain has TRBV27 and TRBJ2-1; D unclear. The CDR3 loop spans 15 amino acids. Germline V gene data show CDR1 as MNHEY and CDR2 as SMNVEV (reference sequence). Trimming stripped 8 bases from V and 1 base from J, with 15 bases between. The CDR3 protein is CASSPRPLSYNEQFF. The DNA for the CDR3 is TGTGCCAGCTCGCCCCGCCCCCTATCCTACAATGAGCAGTTCTTC.

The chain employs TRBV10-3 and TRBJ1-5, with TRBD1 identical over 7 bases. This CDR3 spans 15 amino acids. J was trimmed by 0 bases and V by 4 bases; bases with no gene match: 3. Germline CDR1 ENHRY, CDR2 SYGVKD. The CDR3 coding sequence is TGTGCCATCAGTGGGAGGGACAGTAGCAATCAGCCCCAGCATTTT. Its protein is CAISGRDSSNQPQHF.

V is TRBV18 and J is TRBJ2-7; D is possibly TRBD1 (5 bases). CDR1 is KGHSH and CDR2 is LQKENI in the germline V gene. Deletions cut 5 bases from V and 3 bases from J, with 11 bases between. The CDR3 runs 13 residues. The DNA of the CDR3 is TGTGCCAGCTCAACCCAGGGCATCTACGAGCAGTACTTC. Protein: CASSTQGIYEQYF.